The sequence of this T cell receptor beta chain was determined in a study of cytomegalovirus exposure and HLA in healthy donors. Vbeta (60) and Jbeta (13) primers were used in the PCR. Sequencing was performed with immunoSEQ multiplex PCR; in TCRdb, only in-frame clones are kept and a portion is missing. The repertoire includes approximately 91,000 clones, around nine tenths of them detected once, and roughly 8.3% sits in the top ten. The study's findings and limits: Another analysis was done later, and it associated around 16,000 TCR beta sequences with HLA alleles at 0.05 false discovery rate.

As regards this clone: The antigen is undetermined.

Trimming stripped 5 bases from V and 1 base from J, with 12 bases between. Germline V CDR1 and CDR2: MDHEN, SYDVKM. The CDR3 has 15 residues. The sequence derives from a man younger than 40 in good health and CMV-seropositive. The chain carries TRBV28 and TRBJ2-1; no clear D gene. Sequencing was carried out using PBMCs. The CDR3 here is CASSVLVRSYNEQFF. CDR3 nucleotides: TGTGCCAGCAGTGTTTTAGTTCGGTCCTACAATGAGCAGTTCTTC.